This T cell receptor (beta chain) was documented in a study of cytotoxic CD8 clonotypes in ibrutinib-treated CLL. Comment on this clone: Its antigen is unknown.

The intended depth for sequencing was 1 in 200,000 to 1 in 1 million T cells. Assay: immunoSEQ multiplex PCR; the TCRdb copy retains only in-frame clones and omits some. The data contain more than 110,000 clones, over 75% of them singletons. Study results and caveats: The times at which samples were taken varied between sustained-remission and progressing patients. Exceeding age-matched healthy donors, baseline clonality also tracked the counts of circulating CD8+ T cells.

Genomic DNA for TCR beta libraries, roughly 2.1 micrograms, came from cryopreserved PBMCs. The CDR3 extends over 15 amino acids. With 5 bases clipped from V and 3 bases from J, the junction kept 9 bases outside the gene matches. Germline CDR1 and CDR2: MNHEY and SMNVEV (reference sequence). J is TRBJ2-7 and V is TRBV27; TRBD2 matches 8 bases. Sequences were derived from PBMCs, sampled after 36 months of ibrutinib treatment. The receptor was derived from a human donor with chronic lymphocytic leukemia. CDR3 sequence (DNA): TGTGCCAGCAGTCGCGCGGGGGGTAGTGGCTACGAGCAGTACTTC. This translates into CASSRAGGSGYEQYF.